Reported below is one TCR beta chain. The antigen remains undetermined. After template switching added a universal primer site, the resulting cDNA carried unique molecular identifiers. One entry per CDR3 protein results from TCRdb running MiXCR on the 5' RACE reads. The table has roughly 1.6 million distinct CDR3 sequences, roughly a third seen once; the top ten hold 0.25% to 0.3%. The sample originates from a study of identical twins. Overall study findings and caveats: Memory repertoires lacked the insertion deficit that abundant cord blood beta clonotypes showed. Beta out-of-frame twin sharing showed a weaker excess. In zero-insertion analyses, partial confounding could arise from invariant MAIT and iNKT cells.

In germline, CDR1 is MNHEY, CDR2 SMNVEV (reference sequence). V was shortened by 4 bases and J by 9 bases, with 13 bases between the two germline ends. This CDR3 spans 13 amino acids. This chain connects TRBV27 to TRBJ2-4; the D call may be TRBD1 or TRBD2 (5 bases each). This sequence originates from a newborn girl in good health. The source material was cord blood. The CDR3 DNA follows: TGTGCCAGCAGTTGGGACCAACGGGGCATTCAGTACTTC. Amino acids: CASSWDQRGIQYF.